The T cell receptor beta chain under discussion was sequenced for a study of identical twins. Study-wide findings and caveats: When twins shared out-of-frame alpha sequences, those sequences had excess low generation probability.

The V gene's germline CDR1 is MNHEY and CDR2 SVGAGI. This CDR3 comprises 15 residues. The germline V and J ends were trimmed by 0 bases and 3 bases, with 11 bases remaining between them. On this clonotype: Its antigen is undetermined.

MiXCR was run by TCRdb on the 5' RACE reads, yielding one entry per CDR3 protein. The sample contains around 960,000 distinct CDR3 sequences, approximately 13% of which appear only once. This sample was shared with a second study, whose subject was yellow fever vaccine responses in identical twins.

This clonotype was sampled from a woman under 30 in good health. The source material was PBMCs. The rearrangement links TRBV6-5 to TRBJ1-1; no clear D gene. DNA for the CDR3: TGTGCCAGCAGTTACTCGGGTTTTGGGGACACTGAAGCTTTCTTT. Its translation: CASSYSGFGDTEAFF.